The present T cell receptor (beta chain) was sequenced within a study of blood T cell repertoires in COVID-19. Ages ranged from about 18 to 89 years, with residence in 24 US areas. In the authors' workflow: Amplification of reference gene primers provided the estimated nucleated cell counts. Method: immunoSEQ multiplex PCR; TCRdb's copy keeps in-frame clones and lacks some. V and J calls and clone size are those listed in that table; D and trimming were worked out from the DNA. Of fewer than 400,000 clones in the sample, around 86% were seen once. The V gene's germline CDR1 is SGDLS and CDR2 YYNGEE. The V end was cut by 4 bases, the J end by 1 base, with 14 bases between. CDR3 length: 16 residues.

V and J are TRBV9 and TRBJ2-2; TRBD2 might be the D (6 bases). The specimen sequenced was PBMCs or T cells enriched from blood (not recorded which). The clonotype comes from a man in his fifties or sixties who had recovered from COVID-19. The CDR3 loop is CASSPGEAGNTGELFF. The CDR3 DNA reads TGTGCCAGCAGCCCCGGGGAAGCGGGGAACACCGGGGAGCTGTTTTTT.